This TCR beta chain was found in a study of blood T cell repertoires in COVID-19. Whole-study context: COVID-19 samples collected from the United States, Italy and Spain covered acute and convalescent phases. Sources were T cells, B-cell-depleted T cells, or PBMCs; the material itself was cDNA or gDNA.

In germline, CDR1 is MGHRA, CDR2 YSYEKL. The ends were cut back, 1 base at V and 2 bases at J, with 9 bases in the middle. The CDR3 runs to 14 residues. Original processing methods: Reference gene primer amplification gave nucleated cell count estimates. Sequenced by immunoSEQ multiplex PCR; TCRdb stores in-frame clones only, minus some. V, J and clone size reflect that table, while D and trimming were determined from the DNA. The sample contains roughly 200,000 clones, 88% of which appear only once. The origin of this receptor is a man between 65 and 85 years old with acute or convalescent COVID-19. The chain has TRBV4-1 and TRBJ2-7, with a possible D match to TRBD2 (5 bases). Sequencing was carried out using peripheral blood. The CDR3 DNA sequence: TGCGCCAGCAGCCAAGGTCCCGGGACCTACGAGCAGTACTTC. Its translation is CASSQGPGTYEQYF.